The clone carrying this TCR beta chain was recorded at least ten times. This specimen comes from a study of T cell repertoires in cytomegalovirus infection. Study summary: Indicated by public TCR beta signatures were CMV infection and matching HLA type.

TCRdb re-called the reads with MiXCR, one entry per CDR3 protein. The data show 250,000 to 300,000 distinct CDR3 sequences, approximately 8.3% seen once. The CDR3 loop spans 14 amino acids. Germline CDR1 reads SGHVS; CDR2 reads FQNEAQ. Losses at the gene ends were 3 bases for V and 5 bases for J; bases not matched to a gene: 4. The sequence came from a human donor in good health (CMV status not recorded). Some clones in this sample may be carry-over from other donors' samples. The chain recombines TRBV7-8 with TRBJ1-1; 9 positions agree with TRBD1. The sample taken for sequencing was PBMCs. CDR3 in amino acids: CASSFRTGVTEAFF. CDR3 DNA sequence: TGTGCCAGCAGCTTCCGGACAGGGGTGACTGAAGCTTTCTTT.